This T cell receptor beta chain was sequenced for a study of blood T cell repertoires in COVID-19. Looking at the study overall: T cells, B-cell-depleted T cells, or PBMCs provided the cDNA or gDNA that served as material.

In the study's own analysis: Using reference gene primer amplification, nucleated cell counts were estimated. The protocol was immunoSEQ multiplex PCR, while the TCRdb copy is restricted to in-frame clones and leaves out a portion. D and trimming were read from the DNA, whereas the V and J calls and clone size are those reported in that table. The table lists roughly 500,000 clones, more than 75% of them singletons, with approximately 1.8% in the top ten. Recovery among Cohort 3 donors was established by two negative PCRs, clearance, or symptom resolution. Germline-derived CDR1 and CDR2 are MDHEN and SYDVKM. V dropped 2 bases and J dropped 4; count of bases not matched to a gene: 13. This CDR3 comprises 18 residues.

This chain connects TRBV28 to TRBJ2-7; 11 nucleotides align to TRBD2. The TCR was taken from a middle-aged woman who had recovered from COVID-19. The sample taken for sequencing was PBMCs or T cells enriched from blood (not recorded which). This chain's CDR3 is CASSLPGGKTSGGYEQYF. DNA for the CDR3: TGTGCCAGCAGTTTACCAGGGGGCAAAACTAGCGGGGGTTACGAGCAGTACTTC.